Given below is one T cell receptor beta chain in context. Its cognate antigen is unknown. A much bigger clone sits one base away, suggesting this may be a read error. Germline DNA was also extracted, and blood RNA was taken from unsorted whole blood. V was shortened by 5 bases and J by 4 bases, with 14 bases between the two germline ends. The V gene's germline CDR1 is MNHEY and CDR2 SVGAGI. This CDR3 is built from 14 residues. Production of TCR beta cDNA used 500 ng total RNA together with a constant-region primer. What produced the TCR beta libraries was three nested multiplex PCR rounds using slightly modified ARM-PCR. The first two PCR rounds used TRBV1-TRBV30 forward primers with a C-beta reverse primer, about 10 cycles each. TCRdb fed the multiplex PCR reads into MiXCR, producing one record per CDR3 protein. This sample has under 200,000 distinct CDR3 sequences, with around 60% found just once.

The data are from a study of tumor-infiltrating lymphocytes in primary liver carcinoma. Overall study context: The patient population consisted of men and women between 30 and 69 years of age. Study-wide findings and caveats: Tumor region pairs overlapped more than did tumor-adjacent and tumor-blood pairs.

The TCR comes from an older woman with primary liver carcinoma and hepatitis B virus infection. The source material was peripheral blood. V and J are TRBV6-5 and TRBJ1-1; tentative D call: TRBD1 (5 bases). For the CDR3, the DNA is TGTGCCAGCAGTGTGAGCAGGGTGGCCACTGAAGCTTTCTTT. Protein: CASSVSRVATEAFF.